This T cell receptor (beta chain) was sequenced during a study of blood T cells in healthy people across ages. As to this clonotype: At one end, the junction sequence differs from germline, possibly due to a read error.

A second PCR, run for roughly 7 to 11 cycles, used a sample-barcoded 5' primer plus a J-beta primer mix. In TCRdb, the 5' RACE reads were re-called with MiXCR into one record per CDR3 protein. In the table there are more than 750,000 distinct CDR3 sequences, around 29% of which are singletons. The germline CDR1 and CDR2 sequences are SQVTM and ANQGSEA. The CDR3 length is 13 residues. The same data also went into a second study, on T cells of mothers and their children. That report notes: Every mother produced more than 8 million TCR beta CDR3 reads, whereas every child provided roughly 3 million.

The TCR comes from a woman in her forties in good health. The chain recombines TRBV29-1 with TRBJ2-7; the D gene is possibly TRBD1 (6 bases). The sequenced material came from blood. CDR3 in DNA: TGCAGCGCTGAAGAGACAGGAGGCTACGAGCAGTACTTC. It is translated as CSAEETGGYEQYF.